This TCR beta chain was observed in a study of T-cell memory formation after mild COVID-19. Study-level information: TCR clusters were mostly donor specific. Study-wide points: Pre-infection memory carried some responding clones, suggesting that cross-reactive memory joined.

This clonotype appeared many times. Its specificity is not known. TCRdb passed the 5' RACE reads through MiXCR, listing each CDR3 protein once. Of a few hundred thousand distinct CDR3 sequences in the sample, roughly 18% were seen once. J lost 2 bases, V lost 4 bases, and 4 bases had no gene match. CDR3 length: 15 amino acids. Germline V gene data show CDR1 as DFQATT and CDR2 as SNEGSKA (reference sequence). This TCR derives from a man in his late teens or twenties who had mild COVID-19 (a few samples of this study predate the infection). Cell type and time point are not known. The genes are TRBV20-1 and TRBJ1-6; the match to TRBD1 covers 8 bases. Sequencing was done on a sample of PBMCs or a T cell subset sorted from them (not recorded which). The CDR3 DNA is TGCAGTGCTACAGACAGGGGTACCTATAATTCACCCCTCCACTTT. It specifies CSATDRGTYNSPLHF.